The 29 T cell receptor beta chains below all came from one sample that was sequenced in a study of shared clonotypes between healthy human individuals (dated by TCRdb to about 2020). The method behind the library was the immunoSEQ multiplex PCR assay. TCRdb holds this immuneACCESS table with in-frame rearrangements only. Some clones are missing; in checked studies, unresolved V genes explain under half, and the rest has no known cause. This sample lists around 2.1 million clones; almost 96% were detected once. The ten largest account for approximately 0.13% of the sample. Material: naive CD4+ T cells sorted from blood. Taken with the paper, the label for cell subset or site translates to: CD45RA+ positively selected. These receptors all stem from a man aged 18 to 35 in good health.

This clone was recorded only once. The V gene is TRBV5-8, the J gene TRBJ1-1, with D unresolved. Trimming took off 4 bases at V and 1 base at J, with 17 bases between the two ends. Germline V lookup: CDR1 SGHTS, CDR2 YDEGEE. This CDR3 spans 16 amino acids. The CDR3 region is CASSLTVWAPNTEAFF. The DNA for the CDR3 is TGTGCCAGCAGCCTGACGGTGTGGGCCCCGAACACTGAAGCTTTCTTT. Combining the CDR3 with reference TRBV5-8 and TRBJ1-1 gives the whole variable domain EAGVTQSPTHLIKTRGQQATLRCSPISGHTSVYWYQQALGLGLQFLLWYDEGEERNRGNFPPRFSGRQFPNYSSELNVNALELEDSALYLCASSLTVWAPNTEAFFGQGTRLTVV.

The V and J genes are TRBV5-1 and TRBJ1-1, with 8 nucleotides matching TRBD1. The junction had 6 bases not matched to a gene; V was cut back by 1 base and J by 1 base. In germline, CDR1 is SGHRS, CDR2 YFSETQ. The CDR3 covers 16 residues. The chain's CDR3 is CASSLMAGGTNTEAFF. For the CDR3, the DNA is TGCGCCAGCAGCTTGATGGCAGGGGGCACGAACACTGAAGCTTTCTTT.

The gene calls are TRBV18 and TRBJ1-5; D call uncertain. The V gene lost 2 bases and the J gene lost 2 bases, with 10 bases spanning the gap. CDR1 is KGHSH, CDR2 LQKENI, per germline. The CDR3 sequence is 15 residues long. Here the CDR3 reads CASSPTGMGNQPQHF. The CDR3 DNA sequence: TGTGCCAGCTCACCAACGGGTATGGGCAATCAGCCCCAGCATTTT. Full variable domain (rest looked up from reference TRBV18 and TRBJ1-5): NAGVMQNPRHLVRRRGQEARLRCSPMKGHSHVYWYRQLPEEGLKFMVYLQKENIIDESGMPKERFSAEFPKEGPSILRIQQVVRGDSAAYFCASSPTGMGNQPQHFGDGTRLSIL.

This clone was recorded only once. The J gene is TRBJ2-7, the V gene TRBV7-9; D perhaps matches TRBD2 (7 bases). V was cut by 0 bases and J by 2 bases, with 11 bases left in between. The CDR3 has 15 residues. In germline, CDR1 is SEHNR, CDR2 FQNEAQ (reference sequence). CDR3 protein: CASSLARGAPYEQYF. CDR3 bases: TGTGCCAGCAGCTTAGCACGGGGGGCCCCCTACGAGCAGTACTTC.

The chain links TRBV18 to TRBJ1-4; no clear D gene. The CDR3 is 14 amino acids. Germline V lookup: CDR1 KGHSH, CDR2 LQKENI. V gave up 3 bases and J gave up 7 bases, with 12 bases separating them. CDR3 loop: CASSPGSNSEKLFF. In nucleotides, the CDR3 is TGTGCCAGCTCACCCGGATCTAACAGTGAAAAACTGTTTTTT.

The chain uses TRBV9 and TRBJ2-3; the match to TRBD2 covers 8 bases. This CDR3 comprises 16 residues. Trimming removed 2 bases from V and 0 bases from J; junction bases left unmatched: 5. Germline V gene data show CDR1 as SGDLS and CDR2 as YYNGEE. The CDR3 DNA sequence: TGTGCCAGCAGCGTTGGTAGCGGGACTAGCACAGATACGCAGTATTTT. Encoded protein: CASSVGSGTSTDTQYF.

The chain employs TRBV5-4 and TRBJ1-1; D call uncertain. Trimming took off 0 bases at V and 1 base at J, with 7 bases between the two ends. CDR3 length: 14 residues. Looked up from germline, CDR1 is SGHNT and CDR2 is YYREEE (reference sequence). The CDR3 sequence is CASSLASENTEAFF. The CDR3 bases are TGTGCCAGCAGCTTGGCTTCAGAGAACACTGAAGCTTTCTTT.

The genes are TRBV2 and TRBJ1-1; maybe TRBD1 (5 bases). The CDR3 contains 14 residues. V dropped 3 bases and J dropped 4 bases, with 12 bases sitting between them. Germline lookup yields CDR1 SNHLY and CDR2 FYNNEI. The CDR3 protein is CASSEYRGSTEAFF. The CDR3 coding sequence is TGTGCCAGCAGTGAGTATCGGGGGTCCACTGAAGCTTTCTTT.

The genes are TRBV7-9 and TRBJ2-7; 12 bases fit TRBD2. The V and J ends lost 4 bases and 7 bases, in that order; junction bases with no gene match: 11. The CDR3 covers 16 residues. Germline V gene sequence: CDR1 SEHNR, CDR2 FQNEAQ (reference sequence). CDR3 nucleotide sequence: TGTGCCAGCAGCTCCCCGCCTAGCGGGGGGGTCTTTGAGCAGTACTTC. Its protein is CASSSPPSGGVFEQYF.

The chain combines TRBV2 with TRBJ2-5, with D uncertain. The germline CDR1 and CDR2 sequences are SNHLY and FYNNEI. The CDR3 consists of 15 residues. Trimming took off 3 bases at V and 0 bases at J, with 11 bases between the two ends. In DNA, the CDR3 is TGTGCCAGCAGTGATAGGGTGGGCCACCAAGAGACCCAGTACTTC. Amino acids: CASSDRVGHQETQYF.

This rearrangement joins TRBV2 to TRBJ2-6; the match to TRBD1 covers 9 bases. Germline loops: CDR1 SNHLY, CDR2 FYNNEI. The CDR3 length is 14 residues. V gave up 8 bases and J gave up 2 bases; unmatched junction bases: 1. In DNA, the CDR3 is TGTGCCAGCGGGACAGGGACTGGGGCCAACGTCCTGACTTTC. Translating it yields CASGTGTGANVLTF.

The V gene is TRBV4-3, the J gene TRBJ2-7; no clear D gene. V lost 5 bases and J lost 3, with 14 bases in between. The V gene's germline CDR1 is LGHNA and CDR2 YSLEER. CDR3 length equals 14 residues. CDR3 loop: CASSVHFVDYEQYF. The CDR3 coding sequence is TGCGCCAGCAGCGTCCACTTCGTGGACTACGAGCAGTACTTC.

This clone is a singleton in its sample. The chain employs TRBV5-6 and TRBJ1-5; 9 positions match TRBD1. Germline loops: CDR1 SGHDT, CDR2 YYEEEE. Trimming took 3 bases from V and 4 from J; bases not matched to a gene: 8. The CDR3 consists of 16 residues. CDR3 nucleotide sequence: TGTGCCAGCAGCTCCGGGACAGGGACAAGGAATCAGCCCCAGCATTTT. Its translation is CASSSGTGTRNQPQHF.

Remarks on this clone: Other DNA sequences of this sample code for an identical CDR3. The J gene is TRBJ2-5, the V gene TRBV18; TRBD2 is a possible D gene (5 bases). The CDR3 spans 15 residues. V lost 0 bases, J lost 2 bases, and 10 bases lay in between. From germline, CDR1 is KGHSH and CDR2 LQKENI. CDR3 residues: CASSPPSRRQETQYF. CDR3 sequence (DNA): TGTGCCAGCTCACCACCAAGCAGGAGGCAAGAGACCCAGTACTTC. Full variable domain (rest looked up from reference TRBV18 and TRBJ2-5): NAGVMQNPRHLVRRRGQEARLRCSPMKGHSHVYWYRQLPEEGLKFMVYLQKENIIDESGMPKERFSAEFPKEGPSILRIQQVVRGDSAAYFCASSPPSRRQETQYFGPGTRLLVL.

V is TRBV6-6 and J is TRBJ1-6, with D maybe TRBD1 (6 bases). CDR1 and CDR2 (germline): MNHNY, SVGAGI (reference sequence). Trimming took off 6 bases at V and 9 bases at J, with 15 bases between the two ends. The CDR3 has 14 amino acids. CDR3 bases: TGTGCCAGCAGCTTGGACAGTGGAGGTTCACCCCTCCACTTT. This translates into CASSLDSGGSPLHF.

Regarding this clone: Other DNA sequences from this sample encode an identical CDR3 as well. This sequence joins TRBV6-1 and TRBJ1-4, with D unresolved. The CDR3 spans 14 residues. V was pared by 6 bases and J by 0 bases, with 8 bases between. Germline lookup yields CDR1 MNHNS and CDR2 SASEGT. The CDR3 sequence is CASSRETTNEKLFF. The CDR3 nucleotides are TGTGCCAGCAGCCGGGAAACAACTAATGAAAAACTGTTTTTT.

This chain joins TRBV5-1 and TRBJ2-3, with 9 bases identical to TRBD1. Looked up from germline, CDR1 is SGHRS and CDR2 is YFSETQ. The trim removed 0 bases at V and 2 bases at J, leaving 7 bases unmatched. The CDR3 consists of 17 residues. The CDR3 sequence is CASSLARTGVITDTQYF. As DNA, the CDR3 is TGCGCCAGCAGCTTGGCCCGGACAGGGGTTATCACAGATACGCAGTATTTT.

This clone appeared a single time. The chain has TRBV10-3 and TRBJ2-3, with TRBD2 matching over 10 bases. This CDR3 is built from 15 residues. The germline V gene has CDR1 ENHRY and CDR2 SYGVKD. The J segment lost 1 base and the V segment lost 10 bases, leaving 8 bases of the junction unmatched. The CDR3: CATTPTSGGTDTQYF. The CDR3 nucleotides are TGTGCCACGACCCCAACTAGCGGGGGCACAGATACGCAGTATTTT.

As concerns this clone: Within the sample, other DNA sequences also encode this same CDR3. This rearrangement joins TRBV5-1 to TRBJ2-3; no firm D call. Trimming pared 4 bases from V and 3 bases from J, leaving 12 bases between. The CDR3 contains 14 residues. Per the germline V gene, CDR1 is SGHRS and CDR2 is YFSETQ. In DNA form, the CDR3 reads TGCGCCAGCAGCCTGGGCAGGCCTACAGATACGCAGTATTTT. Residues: CASSLGRPTDTQYF.

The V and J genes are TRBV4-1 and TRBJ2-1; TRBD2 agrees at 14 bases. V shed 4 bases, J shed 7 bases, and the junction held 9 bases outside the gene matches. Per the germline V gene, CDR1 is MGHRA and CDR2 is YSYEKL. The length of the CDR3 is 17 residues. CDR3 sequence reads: CASSPNPTSGGVNEQFF. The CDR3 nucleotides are TGCGCCAGCAGCCCTAACCCGACTAGCGGGGGGGTTAATGAGCAGTTCTTC.

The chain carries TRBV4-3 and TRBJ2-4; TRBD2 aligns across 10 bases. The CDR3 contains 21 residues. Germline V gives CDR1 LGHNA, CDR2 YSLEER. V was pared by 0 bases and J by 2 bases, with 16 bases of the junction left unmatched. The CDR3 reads CASSQDVSGTSVWGSKNIQYF. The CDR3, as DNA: TGCGCCAGCAGCCAAGACGTGTCCGGGACTAGCGTTTGGGGGTCCAAAAACATTCAGTACTTC.

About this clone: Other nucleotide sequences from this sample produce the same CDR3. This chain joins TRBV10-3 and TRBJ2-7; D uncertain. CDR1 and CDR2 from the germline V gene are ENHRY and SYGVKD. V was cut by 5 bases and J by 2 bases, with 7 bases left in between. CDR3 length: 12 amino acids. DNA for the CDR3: TGTGCCATCAGTCCAGGAGCCTACGAGCAGTACTTC. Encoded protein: CAISPGAYEQYF.

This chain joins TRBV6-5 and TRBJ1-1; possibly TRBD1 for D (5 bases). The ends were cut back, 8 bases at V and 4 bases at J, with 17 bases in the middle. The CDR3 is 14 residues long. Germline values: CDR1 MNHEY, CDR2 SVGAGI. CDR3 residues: CASHGLAGVTEAFF. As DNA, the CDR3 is TGTGCCAGCCACGGTCTTGCGGGGGTCACTGAAGCTTTCTTT.

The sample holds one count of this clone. CDR3 sequence reads: CASSPPRQGTDTQYF. The CDR3 nucleotides read TGTGCCAGCAGCCCCCCCCGACAGGGAACAGATACGCAGTATTTT. The rearrangement joins TRBV5-4 to TRBJ2-3; 7 bases map to TRBD1. The CDR3 is 15 residues long. V was pared by 4 bases and J by 3 bases, with 8 bases of the junction left unmatched. CDR1 and CDR2 (germline): SGHNT, YYREEE (reference sequence).

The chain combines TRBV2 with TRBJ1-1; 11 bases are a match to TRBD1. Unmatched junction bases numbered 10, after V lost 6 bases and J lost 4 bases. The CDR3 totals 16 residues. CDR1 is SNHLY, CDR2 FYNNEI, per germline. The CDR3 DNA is TGTGCCAGCAGACTACCCATCGGGACAGGGGGCACTGAAGCTTTCTTT. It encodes CASRLPIGTGGTEAFF.

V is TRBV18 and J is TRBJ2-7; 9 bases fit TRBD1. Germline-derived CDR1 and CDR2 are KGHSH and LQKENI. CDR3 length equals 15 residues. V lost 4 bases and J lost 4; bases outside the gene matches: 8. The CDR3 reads CASSRPGQGSYEQYF. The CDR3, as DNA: TGTGCCAGCTCACGTCCGGGACAGGGTTCGTACGAGCAGTACTTC.

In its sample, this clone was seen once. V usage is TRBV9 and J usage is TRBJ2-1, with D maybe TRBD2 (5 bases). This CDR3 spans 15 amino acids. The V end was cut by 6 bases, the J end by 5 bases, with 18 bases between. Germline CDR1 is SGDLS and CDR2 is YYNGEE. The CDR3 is CASNRGRKDDNEQFF. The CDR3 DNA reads TGTGCCAGCAACCGAGGGCGAAAGGATGACAATGAGCAGTTCTTC. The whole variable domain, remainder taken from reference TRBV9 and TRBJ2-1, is DSGVTQTPKHLITATGQRVTLRCSPRSGDLSVYWYQQSLDQGLQFLIQYYNGEERAKGNILERFSAQQFPDLHSELNLSSLELGDSALYFCASNRGRKDDNEQFFGPGTRLTVL.

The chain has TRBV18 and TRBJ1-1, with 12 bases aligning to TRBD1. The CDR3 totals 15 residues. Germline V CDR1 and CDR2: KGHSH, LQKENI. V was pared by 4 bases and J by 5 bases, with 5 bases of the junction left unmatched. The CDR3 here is CASSRGTGGRTEAFF. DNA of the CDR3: TGTGCCAGCTCACGAGGGACAGGGGGCCGAACTGAAGCTTTCTTT.

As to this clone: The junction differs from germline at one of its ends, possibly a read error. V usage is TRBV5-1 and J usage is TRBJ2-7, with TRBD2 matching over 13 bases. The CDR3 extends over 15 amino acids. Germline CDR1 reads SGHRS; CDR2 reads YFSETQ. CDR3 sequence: CASSLGLAGGYGQYF. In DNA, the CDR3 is TGCGCCAGCAGCTTGGGACTAGCGGGGGGCTACGGGCAGTACTTC.